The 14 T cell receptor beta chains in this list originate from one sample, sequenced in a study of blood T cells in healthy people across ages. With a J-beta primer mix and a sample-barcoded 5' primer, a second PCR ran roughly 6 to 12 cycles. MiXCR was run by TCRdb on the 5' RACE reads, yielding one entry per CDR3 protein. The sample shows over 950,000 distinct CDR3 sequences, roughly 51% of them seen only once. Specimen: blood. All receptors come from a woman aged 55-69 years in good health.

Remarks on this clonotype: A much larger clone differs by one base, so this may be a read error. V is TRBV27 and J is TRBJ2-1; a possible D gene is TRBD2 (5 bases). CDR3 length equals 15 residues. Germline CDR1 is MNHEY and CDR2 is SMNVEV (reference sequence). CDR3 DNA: TGTGCCAGCAAAGGAACCTCTAGCTCCTACAATGAGCAGTTGTTC. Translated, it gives CASKGTSSSYNEQLF.

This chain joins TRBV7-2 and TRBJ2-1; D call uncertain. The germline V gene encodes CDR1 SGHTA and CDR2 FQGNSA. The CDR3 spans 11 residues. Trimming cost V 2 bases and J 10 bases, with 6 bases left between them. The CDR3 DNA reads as TGTGCCAGCAGCTTATCGGCAGAGCAGTTCTTC. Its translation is CASSLSAEQFF.

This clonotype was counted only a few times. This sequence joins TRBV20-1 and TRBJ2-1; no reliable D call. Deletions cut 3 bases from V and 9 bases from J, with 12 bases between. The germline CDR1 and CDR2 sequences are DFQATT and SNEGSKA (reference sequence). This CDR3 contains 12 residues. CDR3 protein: CSASGLLTEQFF. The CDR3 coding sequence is TGCAGTGCTAGTGGTCTCCTTACTGAGCAGTTCTTC.

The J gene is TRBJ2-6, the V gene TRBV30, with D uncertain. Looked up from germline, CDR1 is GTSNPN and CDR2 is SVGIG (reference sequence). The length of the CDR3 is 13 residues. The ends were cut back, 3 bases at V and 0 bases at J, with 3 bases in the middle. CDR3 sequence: CAWSYSGANVLTF. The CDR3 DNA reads TGTGCCTGGAGCTACTCTGGGGCCAACGTCCTGACTTTC.

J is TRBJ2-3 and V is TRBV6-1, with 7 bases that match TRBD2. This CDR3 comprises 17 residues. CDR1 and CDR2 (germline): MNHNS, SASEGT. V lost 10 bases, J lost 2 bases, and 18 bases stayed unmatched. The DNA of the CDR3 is TGTGCCACGTCATTGAGCCCATCGGGAGGATCCACAGATACGCAGTATTTT. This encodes CATSLSPSGGSTDTQYF.

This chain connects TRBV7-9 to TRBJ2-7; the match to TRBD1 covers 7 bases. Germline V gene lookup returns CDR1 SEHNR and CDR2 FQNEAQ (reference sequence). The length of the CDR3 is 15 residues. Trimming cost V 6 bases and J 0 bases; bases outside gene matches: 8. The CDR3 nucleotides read TGTGCCAGCAGAAACTCCGGGACAGCCTCCTACGAGCAGTACTTC. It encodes CASRNSGTASYEQYF.

CDR3 coding DNA: TGTGCCAGCAGCCCCCATGGGGGAAACACTGAAGCTTTCTTT. The encoded protein is CASSPHGGNTEAFF. The rearrangement uses TRBV3-1 and TRBJ1-1; perhaps TRBD1 as D (5 bases). Germline CDR1 is LGHDT and CDR2 is YNNKEL (reference sequence). This CDR3 has 14 amino acids. V lost 4 bases and J 2 bases, leaving 11 bases between the germline ends.

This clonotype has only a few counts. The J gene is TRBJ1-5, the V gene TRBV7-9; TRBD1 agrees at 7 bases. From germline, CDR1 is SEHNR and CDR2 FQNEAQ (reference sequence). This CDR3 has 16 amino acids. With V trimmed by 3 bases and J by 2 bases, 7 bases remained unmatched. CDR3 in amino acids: CASSFGDRVGNQPQHF. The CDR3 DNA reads TGTGCCAGCAGCTTTGGAGACAGGGTGGGCAATCAGCCCCAGCATTTT. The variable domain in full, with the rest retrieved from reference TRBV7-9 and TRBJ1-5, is DTGVSQNPRHKITKRGQNVTFRCDPISEHNRLYWYRQTLGQGPEFLTYFQNEAQLEKSRLLSDRFSAERPKGSFSTLEIQRTEQGDSAMYLCASSFGDRVGNQPQHFGDGTRLSIL.

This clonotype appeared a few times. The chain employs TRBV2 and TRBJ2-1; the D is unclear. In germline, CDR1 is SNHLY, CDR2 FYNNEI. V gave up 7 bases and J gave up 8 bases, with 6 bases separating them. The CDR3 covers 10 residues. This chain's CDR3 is CASTAYEQFF. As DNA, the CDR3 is TGTGCCAGCACCGCTTATGAGCAGTTCTTC.

CDR3 bases: TGTGCCAGCAGCTTAGGAGCGGGGGAGGCCCAGTACTTC. It codes for CASSLGAGEAQYF. The V gene is TRBV7-8, the J gene TRBJ2-5, with TRBD2 matching over 8 bases. This CDR3 contains 13 residues. Germline V lookup: CDR1 SGHVS, CDR2 FQNEAQ. Trimming at V came to 1 base and at J to 9 bases, leaving 4 bases not matched to a gene.

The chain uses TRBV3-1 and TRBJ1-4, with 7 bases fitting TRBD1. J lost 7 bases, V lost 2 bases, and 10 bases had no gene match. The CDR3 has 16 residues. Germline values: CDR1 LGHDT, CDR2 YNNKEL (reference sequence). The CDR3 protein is CASSQKGTGTAEKLFF. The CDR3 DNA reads TGTGCCAGCAGCCAAAAGGGCACGGGGACAGCTGAAAAACTGTTTTTT.

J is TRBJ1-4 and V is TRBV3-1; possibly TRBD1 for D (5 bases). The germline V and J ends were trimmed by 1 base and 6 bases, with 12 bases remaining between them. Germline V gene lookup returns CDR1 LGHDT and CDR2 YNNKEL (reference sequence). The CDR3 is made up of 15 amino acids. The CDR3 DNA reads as TGTGCCAGCAGCCAAGTGAACCGGGGGGATGAAAAACTGTTTTTT. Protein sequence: CASSQVNRGDEKLFF.

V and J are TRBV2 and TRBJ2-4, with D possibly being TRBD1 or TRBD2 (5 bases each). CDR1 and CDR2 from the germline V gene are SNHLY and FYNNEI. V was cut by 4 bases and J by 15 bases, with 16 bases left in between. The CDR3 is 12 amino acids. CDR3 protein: CASSGDRAGWYF. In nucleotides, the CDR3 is TGTGCCAGCAGTGGGGACCGGGCAGGGTGGTACTTC.

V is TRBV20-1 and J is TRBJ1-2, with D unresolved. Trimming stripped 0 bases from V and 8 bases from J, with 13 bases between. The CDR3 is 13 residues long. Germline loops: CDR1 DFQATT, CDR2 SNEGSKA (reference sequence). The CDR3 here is CSARDDGSGGYTF. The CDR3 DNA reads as TGCAGTGCTAGAGATGACGGGAGCGGGGGCTACACCTTC.